Sequencing of this T cell receptor beta chain was carried out in a study of blood T cell repertoires in COVID-19. The repertoire was sequenced with immunoSEQ multiplex PCR; TCRdb's copy has only in-frame clones and lacks some. The data show 200,000 to 300,000 clones, about nine tenths seen once. The sample comprised PBMCs or T cells enriched from blood (not recorded which). This sequence originates from a woman aged 25 to 39 with acute COVID-19.

This chain's CDR3 is CASSSTSTGAGNTIYF. CDR3 coding DNA: TGCGCCAGCAGCTCTACCTCTACAGGGGCTGGAAACACCATATATTTT. This chain links TRBV5-1 with TRBJ1-3; 7 bases agree with TRBD1. The CDR3 length is 16 residues. Trimming at V came to 3 bases and at J to 2 bases, leaving 8 bases not matched to a gene. Germline V gene sequence: CDR1 SGHRS, CDR2 YFSETQ.